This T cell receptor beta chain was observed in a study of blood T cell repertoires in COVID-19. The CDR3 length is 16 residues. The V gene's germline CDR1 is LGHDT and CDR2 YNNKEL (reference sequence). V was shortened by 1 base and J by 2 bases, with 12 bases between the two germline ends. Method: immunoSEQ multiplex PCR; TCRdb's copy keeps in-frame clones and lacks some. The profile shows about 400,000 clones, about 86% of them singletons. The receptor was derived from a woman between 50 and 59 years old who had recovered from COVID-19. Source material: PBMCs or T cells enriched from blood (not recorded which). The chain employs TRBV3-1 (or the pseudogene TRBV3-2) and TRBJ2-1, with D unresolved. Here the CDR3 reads CASSQGHGGTYNEQFF. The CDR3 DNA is TGTGCCAGCAGCCAAGGACACGGTGGAACCTACAATGAGCAGTTCTTC.